This passage covers 23 T cell receptor beta chains from one sample sequenced in a study of Ad26.COV2.S vaccination and SARS-CoV-2 variants. TCRdb's copy holds only in-frame clones and misses some; the assay was immunoSEQ multiplex PCR. The table lists about 350,000 clones, approximately 85% of them singletons. Stated treatment: about 20 received Ad26.COV2.S at low or high dose, single or two shots; several received placebo; per-sample allocation not given. Repertoires come from day 63 after the first vaccine or placebo injection. The sequencing used peripheral blood, collected in a trial of Ad26.COV2.S vaccine versus placebo. All receptors derive from a person between 18 and 59 years old who received the Ad26.COV2.S COVID-19 vaccine or a placebo.

This chain joins TRBV3-1 (or the pseudogene TRBV3-2) and TRBJ2-1; D is perhaps TRBD2 (7 bases). Between the trimmed V and J ends, which lost 2 bases and 0 bases, there was a span of 11 bases. The CDR3 loop spans 16 amino acids. Germline-derived CDR1 and CDR2 are LGHDT and YNNKEL (reference sequence). The chain's CDR3 is CASSQRGGSSYNEQFF. The DNA for the CDR3 is TGTGCCAGCAGCCAAAGGGGGGGGAGCTCCTACAATGAGCAGTTCTTC.

The chain combines TRBV6-2 or TRBV6-3 with TRBJ2-7; a weak D match, TRBD2 (5 bases). The CDR3 contains 15 residues. Per the germline V gene, CDR1 is MNHEY and CDR2 is SVGEGT. Between the trimmed V and J ends, which lost 6 bases and 0 bases, there was a span of 15 bases. The CDR3 coding sequence is TGTGCCAGCAGCCGGGCCGATGGAGGCTCCTACGAGCAGTACTTC. Protein product: CASSRADGGSYEQYF.

J is TRBJ2-3 and V is TRBV5-1, with D maybe TRBD1 (6 bases). Germline values: CDR1 SGHRS, CDR2 YFSETQ. The V and J ends lost 0 bases and 2 bases respectively, with 10 bases between them. The CDR3 extends over 15 amino acids. CDR3 region: CASSLAEGDTDTQYF. In DNA, the CDR3 is TGCGCCAGCAGCTTGGCCGAGGGGGACACAGATACGCAGTATTTT.

The rearrangement joins TRBV29-1 to TRBJ2-5; D perhaps matches TRBD2 (6 bases). Germline lookup yields CDR1 SQVTM and CDR2 ANQGSEA. The CDR3 loop spans 12 amino acids. V lost 3 bases and J lost 4, with 9 bases in between. CDR3 protein: CSVEEGSETQYF. The DNA for the CDR3 is TGCAGCGTTGAGGAGGGTTCAGAGACCCAGTACTTC.

This clone was recorded a few times. This chain connects TRBV11-2 to TRBJ1-1, with a tentative D call TRBD1 (6 bases). The CDR3 is 15 amino acids. Deletions cut 5 bases from V and 5 bases from J, with 18 bases between. Germline values: CDR1 SGHAT, CDR2 FQNNGV. The CDR3 protein is CASSPYIGGRTEAFF. The CDR3 bases are TGTGCCAGCAGCCCGTACATAGGGGGGCGGACTGAAGCTTTCTTT.

The rearrangement links TRBV4-3 to TRBJ2-7; D possibly corresponds to TRBD2 (5 bases). Between the trimmed V and J ends, which lost 2 bases and 0 bases, there was a span of 11 bases. This CDR3 is built from 15 residues. Germline V gives CDR1 LGHNA, CDR2 YSLEER. CDR3 sequence reads: CASSQLAGASYEQYF. CDR3 bases: TGCGCCAGCAGCCAACTGGCGGGTGCCTCCTACGAGCAGTACTTC.

This chain connects TRBV11-2 to TRBJ2-7; D possibly uses TRBD1 or TRBD2 (6 bases each). The CDR3 loop spans 16 amino acids. The germline V gene encodes CDR1 SGHAT and CDR2 FQNNGV. Trimming removed 2 bases from V and 3 bases from J, with 17 bases in between. The DNA for the CDR3 is TGTGCCAGCAGCTTAACTTCAGGTGGGGGGCTCTACGAGCAGTACTTC. Its protein product is CASSLTSGGGLYEQYF.

J is TRBJ1-1 and V is TRBV11-2, with 8 bases aligning to TRBD1. The CDR3 runs 15 residues. The ends lost 2 bases at V and 4 bases at J; junction bases unmatched: 6. Germline CDR1 SGHAT, CDR2 FQNNGV. The CDR3: CASSLIGDRGTEAFF. The CDR3 region has the DNA TGTGCCAGCAGCTTAATAGGCGACAGGGGCACTGAAGCTTTCTTT.

CDR3 loop: CASSGLAGENWSYNEQFF. CDR3 nucleotides: TGCGCCAGCAGTGGACTAGCGGGAGAAAATTGGTCCTACAATGAGCAGTTCTTC. V and J are TRBV10-2 and TRBJ2-1, with 12 nucleotides matching TRBD2. This CDR3 region has 18 residues. Germline CDR1 reads WSHSY; CDR2 reads SAAADI. Unmatched junction bases numbered 8, after V lost 4 bases and J lost 1 base.

This clone was observed once. This rearrangement joins TRBV4-1 to TRBJ2-3; 10 positions agree with TRBD1. This CDR3 comprises 16 residues. Germline-derived CDR1 and CDR2 are MGHRA and YSYEKL. V was clipped by 2 bases and J by 3 bases; unmatched bases: 5. The CDR3: CASSQQPGQGTDTQYF. As DNA, the CDR3 is TGCGCCAGCAGCCAACAACCGGGACAGGGGACAGATACGCAGTATTTT.

V usage is TRBV18 and J usage is TRBJ2-3, with D uncertain. V was shortened by 8 bases and J by 3 bases, with 6 bases between the two germline ends. The CDR3 contains 11 residues. Germline V gene sequence: CDR1 KGHSH, CDR2 LQKENI. In nucleotides, the CDR3 is TGTGCCAGCCAGAGGACAGATACGCAGTATTTT. It is translated as CASQRTDTQYF.

This rearrangement joins TRBV3-1 (or the pseudogene TRBV3-2) to TRBJ2-3; D gene unclear. Trimming pared 2 bases from V and 2 bases from J, leaving 2 bases between. This CDR3 is built from 12 residues. The germline V gene encodes CDR1 LGHDT and CDR2 YNNKEL (reference sequence). The CDR3 DNA sequence: TGTGCCAGCAGCCAACCCACAGATACGCAGTATTTT. It yields the protein CASSQPTDTQYF.

The chain recombines TRBV10-1 with TRBJ2-1, with TRBD1 identical over 7 bases. The CDR3 runs 15 residues. Germline loops: CDR1 WNHNN, CDR2 SYGVQD (reference sequence). V was clipped by 2 bases and J by 8 bases; unmatched bases: 9. The CDR3, as DNA: TGCGCCAGCAGTGAGAAGGGGGCGAGGCAAGATGAGCAGTTCTTC. Translation: CASSEKGARQDEQFF.

The rearrangement links TRBV10-1 to TRBJ2-7, with D maybe TRBD2 (5 bases). The CDR3 covers 15 residues. Germline-derived CDR1 and CDR2 are WNHNN and SYGVQD (reference sequence). The V end was cut by 5 bases, the J end by 3 bases, with 17 bases between. The CDR3 DNA is TGCGCCAGCAGTCGCGGCCGGGGTCTCTACTACGAGCAGTACTTC. It specifies CASSRGRGLYYEQYF.

This chain joins TRBV24-1 and TRBJ2-5, with D perhaps TRBD1 or TRBD2 (6 bases each). The CDR3 is 14 amino acids. V was shortened by 4 bases and J by 2 bases, with 10 bases between the two germline ends. The V gene's germline CDR1 is KGHDR and CDR2 SFDVKD. The CDR3 loop is CATSETGAQETQYF. CDR3 bases: TGTGCCACCAGTGAGACGGGGGCTCAAGAGACCCAGTACTTC.

The chain uses TRBV7-2 and TRBJ2-3, with D tentatively TRBD2 (7 bases). The V gene lost 5 bases and the J gene lost 6 bases, with 15 bases spanning the gap. CDR3 length equals 14 residues. Germline values: CDR1 SGHTA, CDR2 FQGNSA. CDR3 region: CASSQGTTGDTQYF. The CDR3 DNA reads as TGTGCCAGCAGCCAGGGGACTACCGGGGATACGCAGTATTTT.

CDR3 sequence: CASSLDSGEQYF. DNA for the CDR3: TGTGCCAGCAGCTTAGATTCAGGGGAGCAGTACTTC. The chain is built from TRBV11-3 and TRBJ2-7; TRBD1 is a possible D gene (5 bases). CDR1 is SGHNT and CDR2 is YENEEA in the germline V gene. The CDR3 sequence is 12 residues long. Trimming pared 0 bases from V and 7 bases from J, leaving 7 bases between.

This chain uses TRBV27 with TRBJ2-2; weak D call: TRBD2 (7 bases). Trimming removed 6 bases from V and 8 bases from J, with 19 bases in between. The germline V gene has CDR1 MNHEY and CDR2 SMNVEV (reference sequence). The CDR3 extends over 15 amino acids. The DNA of the CDR3 is TGTGCCAGCAGGGGCAGGGGCGGGGGCCCAGGGGAGCTGTTTTTT. Translated: CASRGRGGGPGELFF.

The chain has TRBV4-3 and TRBJ1-5, with D uncertain. V lost 0 bases and J 5 bases, leaving 8 bases between the germline ends. Germline CDR1 reads LGHNA; CDR2 reads YSLEER. The CDR3 spans 14 residues. CDR3 protein: CASSQESAHQPQHF. CDR3 sequence (DNA): TGCGCCAGCAGCCAAGAGTCGGCGCATCAGCCCCAGCATTTT.

This clone was seen only once. The gene calls are TRBV3-1 (or the pseudogene TRBV3-2) and TRBJ2-5; 7 bases line up with TRBD2. The CDR3 consists of 15 residues. After removal of 8 bases from V and 2 bases from J, the junction contained 11 bases not matched to a gene. Germline V gene data show CDR1 as LGHDT and CDR2 as YNNKEL (reference sequence). CDR3: CASQVWGGVQETQYF. DNA for the CDR3: TGTGCCAGCCAGGTCTGGGGGGGGGTGCAAGAGACCCAGTACTTC.

The DNA of the CDR3 is TGTGCCAGCAGCCTAAATGAGGGAGAGACCCAGTACTTC. It encodes CASSLNEGETQYF. The chain combines TRBV2 with TRBJ2-5; a possible D gene is TRBD2 (5 bases). The V end was cut by 6 bases, the J end by 4 bases, with 12 bases between. The length of the CDR3 is 13 residues. Germline lookup yields CDR1 SNHLY and CDR2 FYNNEI. Full variable domain (missing parts from reference TRBV2 and TRBJ2-5): EPEVTQTPSHQVTQMGQEVILRCVPISNHLYFYWYRQILGQKVEFLVSFYNNEISEKSEIFDDQFSVERPDGSNFTLKIRSTKLEDSAMYFCASSLNEGETQYFGPGTRLLVL.

This chain uses TRBV30 with TRBJ2-7, with 8 bases lining up with TRBD1. The junction had 14 bases not matched to a gene; V was cut back by 1 base and J by 9 bases. The CDR3 contains 15 residues. Germline values: CDR1 GTSNPN, CDR2 SVGIG (reference sequence). The CDR3 is CAWSAPGQAGPGQYF. For the CDR3, the DNA is TGTGCCTGGAGTGCACCGGGACAGGCGGGACCGGGGCAGTACTTC.

This clone was counted once. V usage is TRBV19 and J usage is TRBJ1-1; 10 nucleotides line up with TRBD1. The J segment lost 10 bases and the V segment lost 6 bases, leaving 8 bases of the junction unmatched. CDR1 is LNHDA, CDR2 SQIVND, per germline (reference sequence). The CDR3 sequence is 13 residues long. Here the CDR3 DNA reads TGTGCCAGTAGGGACACGGACAGGGGGAGAGCTTTCTTT. This translates into CASRDTDRGRAFF.